A single T cell receptor (beta chain) is shown here with its context. In this sample, this clonotype turned up a few times. Which antigen it targets is not known. Base qualities were left out, and no much larger clone turns up one base away. CDR3 length: 16 amino acids, cysteine to phenylalanine. Only CDR3 DNA remains: 48 bases, in frame from the first base. The germline V gene sets CDR1 to SGHVS and CDR2 to FQNEAQ. V trim: 0 bases; J trim: 7 bases; unmatched bases: 7. The data derive from a study of post-analysis software for immune sequencing data (dated by TCRdb to the mid-2010s). Broadly, across the study: The recorded disease courses included relapsing-remitting, secondary progressive and progressive-relapsing multiple sclerosis, and some patients had no subtype annotation. The patient repertoires were set against about 12 previously published healthy control repertoires from donors whose ages ranged from roughly 6 to 26 years. A subset of samples was prepared in parallel using single-end sample barcoding, then pooled and co-amplified after Illumina adapter ligation. Broad study findings and their caveats: About 5 TRBV segments, including TRBV5-6, TRBV5-1 and TRBV20-1, were significantly more frequent in patients than controls. Direct clustering with F measure showed strong co-clustering of samples prepared in the same batch, prompting a batch-effect correction. Multiple sclerosis patients had significantly lower normalized Chao1 diversity than controls, a result that suggests substantial peripheral T-cell clonal expansion. The multiple sclerosis patient group was slightly younger than the control group.

TCR beta repertoires were profiled from peripheral blood of approximately 13 young patients with multiple sclerosis to demonstrate the VDJtools post-analysis software. The multiple sclerosis patients were children and adolescents between roughly 6 and 16 years of age. The library came from PCR. The reads were generated on an Illumina HiSeq 2500. Unique molecular identifiers were incorporated into TCR beta cDNA libraries to reduce PCR and sequencing biases. Per 1 to 10 million input T cells, roughly 500,000 cDNA molecules were obtained, such that each molecule approximated one T cell. The same protocol used for the earlier healthy control dataset was applied to prepare and sequence the patient libraries. Samples belonging to the same batch were prepared together, multiplexed and sequenced on a shared HiSeq lane. Regarding the original processing steps: MIGEC handled the raw barcoded reads, throwing out single-read molecular identifier groups before consensus assembly and CDR3 extraction. VDJtools was used for post-analysis of the clonotype tables, with diversity normalized by down-sampling every dataset to the smallest sample size. To correct batch-related cross-sample contamination, repertoire overlap clustering matched CDR3 amino acid sequences but not nucleotide sequences. TCRdb reprocessing: public reads trimmed at Q25 with fastp, clones called with MiXCR, in-frame beta chains kept. Entries are consolidated by CDR3 protein sequence, retaining the most common genes and DNA. It is TCRdb's table, rather than the study itself, that gives the V and J calls and clone size. This sample holds around 180,000 distinct CDR3 sequences; approximately 30% were observed only once. The ten top clones hold roughly 1.6% of the sample.

Sequenced sample: blood. The receptor chain draws on TRBV7-8 and TRBJ2-1; 9 junctional bases match TRBD2. This TCR was sampled from a girl aged 5-17 years with multiple sclerosis. For the CDR3, the sequence is CASSLAVAGALNEQFF. In nucleotide form, the sequence is TGTGCCAGCAGCTTAGCGGTAGCGGGAGCTTTAAATGAGCAGTTCTTC.